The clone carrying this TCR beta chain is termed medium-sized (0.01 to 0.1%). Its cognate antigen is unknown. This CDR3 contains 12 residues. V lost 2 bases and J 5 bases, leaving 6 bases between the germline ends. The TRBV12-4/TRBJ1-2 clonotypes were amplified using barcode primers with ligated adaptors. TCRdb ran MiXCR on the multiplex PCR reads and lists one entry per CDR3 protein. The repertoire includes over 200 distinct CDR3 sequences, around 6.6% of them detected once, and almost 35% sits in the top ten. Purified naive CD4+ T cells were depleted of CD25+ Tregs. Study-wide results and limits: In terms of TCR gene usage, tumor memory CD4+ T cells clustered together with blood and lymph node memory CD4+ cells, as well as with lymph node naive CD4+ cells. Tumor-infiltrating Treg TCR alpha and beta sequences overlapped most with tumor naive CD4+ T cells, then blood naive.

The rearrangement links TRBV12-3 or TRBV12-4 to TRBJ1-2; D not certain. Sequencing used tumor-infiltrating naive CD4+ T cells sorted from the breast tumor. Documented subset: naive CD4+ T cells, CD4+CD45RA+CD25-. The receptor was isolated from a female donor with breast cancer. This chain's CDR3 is CASSLQEYGYTF. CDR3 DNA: TGTGCCAGCAGTTTACAGGAGTATGGCTACACCTTC.